The clone carrying this T cell receptor (beta chain) occurred many times. Its antigen is not identified. TCR beta VDJ and CDR3 were profiled, and genomic DNA was the template. TCRdb used MiXCR to reprocess the reads, holding one entry per CDR3 protein. The table shows 150,000 to 170,000 distinct CDR3 sequences, with about 54% occurring only once. This entry comes from a study of CD8+CD57+ T cells in acquired aplastic anemia. As for the study in general: On average, sorted CD4+ and CD8+ cells gave approximately 3 ug of DNA.

The germline gives CDR1 SGHDT, CDR2 YYEEEE. Trimming removed 5 bases from V and 0 bases from J, with 8 bases in between. There are 13 residues in the CDR3. Sequencing involved patients with CD8+CD57+ cell expansion previously shown by flow cytometry. Patients, without exception, had severe acquired aplastic anemia. The study sampled blood from patients who had received no therapy. Findings and caveats of the study: Patients did not significantly differ from controls in CD8+ Simpson's diversity.

This clonotype was sampled from a human donor with aplastic anemia. This chain uses TRBV5-6 with TRBJ1-1; unclear D gene. The sequenced sample consisted of sorted CD4+, CD8+, or CD8+CD57+ T cells (not recorded which) from PBMCs. This CDR3 is CASRWWMNTEAFF. CDR3 nucleotide sequence: TGTGCCAGCAGGTGGTGGATGAACACTGAAGCTTTCTTT.